This T cell receptor (beta chain) was observed in a study of graft-versus-host responses after intestinal transplantation. Comment on this clone: Its antigen is not known.

TCRdb's copy holds only in-frame clones and misses some; the assay was immunoSEQ multiplex PCR. Of just under 50,000 clones in the sample, around 85% were seen once. From germline, CDR1 is ENHRY and CDR2 SYGVKD. Trimming cost V 0 bases and J 4 bases, with 15 bases left between them. CDR3 size: 16 residues. Sample: unstimulated CD4+ T cells sorted from spleen or lymph node cells, taken before transplant. This TCR came from a human donor who was the organ donor for an intestinal transplant. This chain connects TRBV10-3 to TRBJ1-2; D uncertain. Here the CDR3 reads CAISESKTLGGYGYTF. The CDR3 DNA follows: TGTGCCATCAGTGAGTCAAAGACCCTGGGCGGCTATGGCTACACCTTC.